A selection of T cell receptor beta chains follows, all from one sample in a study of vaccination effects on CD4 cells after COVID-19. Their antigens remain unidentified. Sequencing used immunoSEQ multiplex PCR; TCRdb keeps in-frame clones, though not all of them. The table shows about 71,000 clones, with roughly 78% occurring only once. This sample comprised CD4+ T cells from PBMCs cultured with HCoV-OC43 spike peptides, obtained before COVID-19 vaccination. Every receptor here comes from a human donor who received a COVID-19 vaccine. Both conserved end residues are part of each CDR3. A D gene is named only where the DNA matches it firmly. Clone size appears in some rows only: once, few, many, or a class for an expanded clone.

cdr3_aa: CASSFGGQNNQPQHF; cdr3_nt: TGTGCCAGCAGCTTCGGGGGACAGAACAATCAGCCCCAGCATTTT; v_call: TRBV7-2; j_call: TRBJ1-5; clone_size: once; cdr3_length: 15; d_call: TRBD1
cdr3_aa: CAISDPNTEAFF; cdr3_nt: TGTGCCATCAGTGACCCGAACACTGAAGCTTTCTTT; v_call: TRBV10-3; j_call: TRBJ1-1; clone_size: NA; cdr3_length: 12; d_call: NA
cdr3_aa: CATSMDGVYGYTF; cdr3_nt: TGTGCCACCAGCATGGATGGGGTCTATGGCTACACCTTC; v_call: TRBV15; j_call: TRBJ1-2; clone_size: NA; cdr3_length: 13; d_call: NA
cdr3_aa: CASATGGSQPQHF; cdr3_nt: TGTGCCAGCGCCACAGGGGGAAGTCAGCCCCAGCATTTT; v_call: TRBV18; j_call: TRBJ1-5; clone_size: few; cdr3_length: 13; d_call: TRBD1
cdr3_aa: CASSRTENQETQYF; cdr3_nt: TGTGCCAGCAGCCGGACGGAGAACCAAGAGACCCAGTACTTC; v_call: TRBV3-1/TRBV3-2; j_call: TRBJ2-5; clone_size: once; cdr3_length: 14; d_call: NA
cdr3_aa: CASSLIPGEETQYF; cdr3_nt: TGCGCCAGCAGCTTGATTCCCGGCGAGGAGACCCAGTACTTC; v_call: TRBV5-1; j_call: TRBJ2-5; clone_size: few; cdr3_length: 14; d_call: NA
cdr3_aa: CASSRTETQYF; cdr3_nt: TGTGCCAGCTCCCGTACCGAGACCCAGTACTTC; v_call: TRBV18; j_call: TRBJ2-5; clone_size: once; cdr3_length: 11; d_call: NA
cdr3_aa: CASSTQGGGDTQYF; cdr3_nt: TGTGCCAGCAGCACCCAGGGTGGAGGGGATACGCAGTATTTT; v_call: TRBV7-3; j_call: TRBJ2-3; clone_size: NA; cdr3_length: 14; d_call: NA
cdr3_aa: CASMEGPDPGNTIYF; cdr3_nt: TGCGCCAGCATGGAGGGGCCGGACCCTGGAAACACCATATATTTT; v_call: TRBV5-1; j_call: TRBJ1-3; clone_size: NA; cdr3_length: 15; d_call: NA
cdr3_aa: CASSFGLSSYNEQFF; cdr3_nt: TGCGCCAGCAGCTTCGGACTGAGCTCCTACAATGAGCAGTTCTTC; v_call: TRBV5-1; j_call: TRBJ2-1; clone_size: NA; cdr3_length: 15; d_call: NA
cdr3_aa: CSVEGGLATGELFF; cdr3_nt: TGCAGCGTCGAGGGGGGGCTGGCCACCGGGGAGCTGTTTTTT; v_call: TRBV29-1; j_call: TRBJ2-2; clone_size: few; cdr3_length: 14; d_call: NA
cdr3_aa: CASSPAWDIRNSPLHF; cdr3_nt: TGTGCCAGCTCACCGGCGTGGGACATCCGCAATTCACCCCTCCACTTT; v_call: TRBV18; j_call: TRBJ1-6; clone_size: NA; cdr3_length: 16; d_call: NA
cdr3_aa: CSGGGQDQETQYF; cdr3_nt: TGCAGCGGGGGGGGACAGGACCAAGAGACCCAGTACTTC; v_call: TRBV29-1; j_call: TRBJ2-5; clone_size: NA; cdr3_length: 13; d_call: NA
cdr3_aa: CASSQESGTGGGYGYTF; cdr3_nt: TGTGCCAGCAGCCAAGAAAGTGGGACAGGGGGCGGGTATGGCTACACCTTC; v_call: TRBV3-1/TRBV3-2; j_call: TRBJ1-2; clone_size: NA; cdr3_length: 17; d_call: TRBD1